The rows below give T cell receptor beta chains drawn from one sample of a study of technical replicates of blood from a few donors. Using immunoSEQ multiplex PCR, the repertoire was profiled, and TCRdb retains in-frame clones only, with some absent. This table holds about 85,000 clones, approximately 94% found once. The specimen was T cells isolated from PBMCs. These receptors originate from a human donor in good health. Each CDR3 is given with its conserved first and last residue. D genes are given only for firm matches. Size values are once, few and many counts, or a class for expanded clones, and some rows have none.

abundance	v_gene	j_gene	d_gene	CDR3aa	CDR3nt
.	TRBV10-3	TRBJ1-4	.	CAIRPGENEKLFF	TGTGCCATCAGACCCGGGGAAAATGAAAAACTGTTTTTT
.	TRBV6-1	TRBJ1-5	.	CASSDSVSAQHF	TGTGCCAGCAGTGATTCGGTCTCGGCCCAGCATTTT
once	TRBV6-6	TRBJ1-1	TRBD1	CASSRMDRGILTEAFF	TGTGCCAGCAGTCGGATGGACAGGGGGATCTTAACTGAAGCTTTCTTT
.	TRBV11-1	TRBJ1-1	.	CASSFGRRAEAFF	TGTGCCAGCAGCTTTGGGAGGCGGGCTGAAGCTTTCTTT
.	TRBV30	TRBJ1-5	TRBD1	CAWSMTGGGQPQHF	TGTGCCTGGAGTATGACAGGGGGCGGTCAGCCCCAGCATTTT
.	TRBV2	TRBJ1-6	TRBD1	CASSEAGYGQGNSPLHF	TGTGCCAGCAGTGAAGCCGGGTACGGACAGGGAAATTCACCCCTCCACTTT
.	TRBV5-6	TRBJ1-2	.	CASSSGSYGYTF	TGTGCCAGCAGCTCAGGTTCCTATGGCTACACCTTC
.	TRBV28	TRBJ1-4	TRBD1	CASTSRGAPNEKLFF	TGTGCCAGCACCTCCAGGGGGGCGCCGAATGAAAAACTGTTTTTT
.	TRBV21-1	TRBJ2-7	.	CASSKNADRVYSYEQYF	TGTGCCAGCAGCAAAAATGCGGACAGGGTCTACTCCTACGAGCAGTACTTC
few	TRBV5-1	TRBJ1-5	.	CASRRWGVLAHSNQPQHF	TGCGCCAGCAGACGGTGGGGGGTACTGGCACATAGCAATCAGCCCCAGCATTTT
.	TRBV18	TRBJ2-2	TRBD1	CASSPFGTGANTGELFF	TGTGCCAGCTCACCATTCGGGACAGGGGCCAACACCGGGGAGCTGTTTTTT
.	TRBV5-4	TRBJ2-3	.	CASSFARGPRDTQYF	TGTGCCAGCAGCTTTGCGCGGGGGCCTCGAGATACGCAGTATTTT
.	TRBV18	TRBJ2-7	TRBD1	CASSPGQGNYEQYF	TGTGCCAGCTCACCGGGACAGGGAAACTACGAGCAGTACTTC
.	TRBV7-2	TRBJ2-3	TRBD2	CASSSGLATDTQYF	TGTGCCAGCAGCTCTGGACTAGCGACAGATACGCAGTATTTT
.	TRBV6-5	TRBJ1-6	.	CASRSTSSYNSPLHF	TGTGCCAGCAGGTCAACTAGCTCCTATAATTCACCCCTCCACTTT
.	TRBV6-1	TRBJ1-5	TRBD1	CASSARTGSRPQPQHF	TGTGCCAGCAGTGCGCGGACAGGGTCGAGGCCTCAGCCCCAGCATTTT
once	TRBV5-1	TRBJ2-7	.	CASSLGFPAYEQYF	TGCGCCAGCAGCTTGGGTTTTCCGGCCTACGAGCAGTACTTC
.	TRBV11-2	TRBJ2-1	.	CASSPQINNEQFF	TGTGCCAGCAGCCCCCAAATCAACAATGAGCAGTTCTTC
.	TRBV27	TRBJ2-1	TRBD2	CASNRLAGNNEQFF	TGTGCCAGCAATCGTCTAGCGGGAAACAATGAGCAGTTCTTC
.	TRBV29-1	TRBJ2-5	TRBD1	CSVDLAAAGGWGTQYF	TGCAGCGTTGATCTTGCCGCGGCAGGGGGATGGGGGACCCAGTACTTC
once	TRBV4-2	TRBJ2-1	.	CASSPLEPNEQFF	TGTGCCAGCAGCCCCTTAGAACCCAATGAGCAGTTCTTC
.	TRBV9	TRBJ2-7	TRBD2	CASSGRGGYYEQYF	TGTGCCAGCAGCGGGCGGGGGGGATACTACGAGCAGTACTTC
.	TRBV5-1	TRBJ2-5	TRBD2	CASSWGGEGRETQYF	TGCGCCAGCAGCTGGGGCGGGGAGGGCCGAGAGACCCAGTACTTC
.	TRBV5-1	TRBJ2-3	TRBD2	CASSRLAGGYQALKTDTQYF	TGCGCCAGCAGCCGTTTAGCGGGGGGGTACCAAGCACTCAAAACAGATACGCAGTATTTT
.	TRBV19	TRBJ2-5	TRBD1	CASSPWTGTEETQYF	TGTGCCAGTAGTCCCTGGACAGGGACAGAAGAGACCCAGTACTTC
.	TRBV28	TRBJ2-7	.	CASSLAGNEQYF	TGTGCCAGCAGTTTGGCAGGGAACGAGCAGTACTTC
once	TRBV28	TRBJ2-7	.	CASSSSYEQYF	TGTGCCAGCAGCTCTAGCTACGAGCAGTACTTC
.	TRBV5-1	TRBJ1-5	TRBD1	CASSTEGQLNQPQHF	TGCGCCAGCAGTACTGAGGGACAGCTAAATCAGCCCCAGCATTTT
.	TRBV15	TRBJ2-1	TRBD1	CATSRIRGLNEQFF	TGTGCCACCAGCAGAATCAGGGGGCTCAATGAGCAGTTCTTC
.	TRBV4-1	TRBJ2-7	TRBD1	CASSDAGTGFHEQYF	TGCGCCAGCAGCGACGCCGGGACAGGATTCCACGAGCAGTACTTC
.	TRBV5-4	TRBJ2-3	TRBD2	CASSLTTSGSNTQYF	TGTGCCAGCAGCTTAACCACTAGCGGGTCGAATACGCAGTATTTT
.	TRBV6-5	TRBJ2-2	.	CASSTTGTGELFF	TGTGCCAGCAGCACCACGGGCACCGGGGAGCTGTTTTTT
.	TRBV2	TRBJ1-1	TRBD1	CASSAPQTGVNTEAFF	TGTGCCAGCAGTGCTCCCCAGACAGGGGTGAACACTGAAGCTTTCTTT
.	TRBV21-1	TRBJ2-1	.	CASSDGQSRSVGYNEQFF	TGTGCCAGCAGCGACGGACAGTCACGGTCCGTAGGGTACAATGAGCAGTTCTTC
.	TRBV25-1	TRBJ2-6	TRBD1	CASSDPGQGAAGANVLTF	TGTGCCAGCAGTGACCCGGGACAGGGGGCAGCTGGGGCCAACGTCCTGACTTTC
once	TRBV19	TRBJ1-5	.	CATHESPIQGEYQPQHF	TGTGCCACCCATGAGTCCCCTATACAGGGTGAGTATCAGCCCCAGCATTTT
.	TRBV6-1	TRBJ2-5	.	CASSEYPETQYF	TGTGCCAGCAGTGAATATCCAGAGACCCAGTACTTC
.	TRBV6-1	TRBJ2-1	.	CASSDSGGPYHEQFF	TGTGCCAGCAGTGACTCGGGCGGGCCGTATCATGAGCAGTTCTTC
.	TRBV10-2	TRBJ2-1	TRBD1	CATYPGTGGISYNEQFF	TGCGCCACCTACCCCGGGACAGGGGGCATTTCCTACAATGAGCAGTTCTTC
.	TRBV19	TRBJ1-5	.	CASSISNQPQHF	TGTGCCAGTAGTATTTCGAATCAGCCCCAGCATTTT
.	TRBV5-1	TRBJ2-7	.	CASSLDVLAAYEQYF	TGCGCCAGCAGCTTGGATGTGTTGGCGGCTTACGAGCAGTACTTC
.	TRBV25-1	TRBJ2-2	.	CASSEVTGELFF	TGTGCCAGCAGTGAAGTAACCGGGGAGCTGTTTTTT
.	TRBV7-9	TRBJ1-1	.	CASSGGKREAFF	TGTGCCAGCAGCGGCGGGAAACGGGAAGCTTTCTTT
.	TRBV7-7	TRBJ2-5	.	CASSSRVGETQYF	TGTGCTAGCAGCTCCAGGGTGGGGGAGACCCAGTACTTC
once	TRBV10-2	TRBJ1-6	TRBD1	CASNEGTGSWPLHF	TGCGCCAGCAACGAAGGGACAGGGAGTTGGCCCCTCCACTTT
.	TRBV4-1	TRBJ2-5	TRBD2	CASSQEGEGETQYF	TGCGCCAGCAGCCAAGAAGGGGAGGGAGAGACCCAGTACTTC
.	TRBV7-9	TRBJ1-4	.	CASSLWGPNEKLFF	TGTGCCAGCAGCTTATGGGGGCCTAATGAAAAACTGTTTTTT
.	TRBV11-2	TRBJ1-1	.	CASSSDSEAFF	TGTGCCAGCAGCTCGGACAGTGAAGCTTTCTTT
.	TRBV7-9	TRBJ2-6	TRBD1	CASSLGQLGSGANVLTF	TGTGCCAGCAGCTTGGGACAGCTCGGATCTGGGGCCAACGTCCTGACTTTC
.	TRBV14	TRBJ1-2	TRBD1	CASSKLTGSGYTF	TGTGCCAGCAGCAAATTGACAGGGTCGGGCTACACCTTC
.	TRBV2	TRBJ2-7	TRBD2	CASNPGGVGGQYF	TGTGCCAGCAATCCCGGGGGGGTTGGGGGGCAGTACTTC
.	TRBV2	TRBJ2-2	TRBD2	CASRRLAGVTGELFF	TGTGCCAGCAGGAGGCTAGCGGGAGTCACCGGGGAGCTGTTTTTT
.	TRBV12-5	TRBJ1-6	TRBD1	CASGLADRAYNSPLHF	TGTGCTAGTGGTTTGGCCGACAGGGCCTATAATTCACCCCTCCACTTT
.	TRBV6-1	TRBJ2-3	TRBD1	CASSEPGTGTADTQYF	TGTGCCAGCAGTGAACCCGGGACAGGGACGGCAGATACGCAGTATTTT
.	TRBV7-8	TRBJ1-5	TRBD1	CASSLESHRGRSRNQPQHF	TGTGCCAGCAGCTTAGAAAGCCACAGGGGGCGAAGTCGCAATCAGCCCCAGCATTTT
.	TRBV30	TRBJ1-1	TRBD1	CAWISQGAGGTEAFF	TGTGCCTGGATCTCACAGGGGGCGGGTGGCACTGAAGCTTTCTTT
.	TRBV11-3	TRBJ2-3	TRBD1	CASSFRPGQGSSTDTQYF	TGTGCCAGCAGCTTTCGACCGGGACAGGGGTCATCCACAGATACGCAGTATTTT
.	TRBV7-9	TRBJ2-5	TRBD1	CASSPGDRETQYF	TGTGCCAGCAGCCCAGGGGACAGAGAGACCCAGTACTTC
.	TRBV27	TRBJ2-3	TRBD1	CASRGQVYTDTQYF	TGTGCCAGCAGAGGACAGGTCTACACAGATACGCAGTATTTT